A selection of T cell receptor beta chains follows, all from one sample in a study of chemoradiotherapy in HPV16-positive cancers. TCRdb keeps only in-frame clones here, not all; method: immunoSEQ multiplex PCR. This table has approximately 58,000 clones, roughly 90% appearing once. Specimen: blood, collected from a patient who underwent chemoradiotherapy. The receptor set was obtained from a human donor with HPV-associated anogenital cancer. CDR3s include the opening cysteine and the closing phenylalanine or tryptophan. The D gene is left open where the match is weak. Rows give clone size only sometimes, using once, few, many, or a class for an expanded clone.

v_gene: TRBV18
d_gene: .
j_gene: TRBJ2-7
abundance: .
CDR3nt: TGTGCCAGCTCACCACCGGCCACTATAGACGAGCAGTACTTC
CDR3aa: CASSPPATIDEQYF

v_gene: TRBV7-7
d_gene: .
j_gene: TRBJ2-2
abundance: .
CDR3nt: TGTGCCAGCAGCTTGATGGGGCCCGGGGAGCTGTTTTTT
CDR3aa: CASSLMGPGELFF

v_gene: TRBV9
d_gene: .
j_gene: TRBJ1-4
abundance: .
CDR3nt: TGTGCCAGCAGCGCCGGACCGATCAGGGAGAGAGGGGAAAAACTGTTTTTT
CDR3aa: CASSAGPIRERGEKLFF

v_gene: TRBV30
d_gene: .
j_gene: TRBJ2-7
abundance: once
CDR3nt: TGTGCCTGGAGTATCGGGGAGGACGAGCAGTACTTC
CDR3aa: CAWSIGEDEQYF

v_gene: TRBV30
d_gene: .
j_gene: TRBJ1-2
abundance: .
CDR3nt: TGTGCCTGGAGTGTTGGGGGTGGTGGCTACACCTTC
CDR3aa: CAWSVGGGGYTF

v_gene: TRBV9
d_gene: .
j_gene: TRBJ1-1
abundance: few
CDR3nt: TGTGCCAGCAGCCCGGAAGGGAACACTGAAGCTTTCTTT
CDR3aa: CASSPEGNTEAFF

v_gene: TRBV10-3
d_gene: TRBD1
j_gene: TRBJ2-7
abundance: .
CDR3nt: TGTGCCACGCGACAGGGGGCCGGACGCGAGCAGTACTTC
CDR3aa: CATRQGAGREQYF

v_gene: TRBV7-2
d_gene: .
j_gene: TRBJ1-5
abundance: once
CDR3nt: TGTGCCAGCAGCCGTCGGGACGGCAATCAGCCCCAGCATTTT
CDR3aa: CASSRRDGNQPQHF

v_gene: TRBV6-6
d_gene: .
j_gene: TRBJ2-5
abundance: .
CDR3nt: TGTGCCAGCAAACAGCGGAGGGGGGAGACCCAGTACTTC
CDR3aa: CASKQRRGETQYF

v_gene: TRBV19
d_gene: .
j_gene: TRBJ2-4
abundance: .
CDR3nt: TGTGCCAGTAGTATAAACCAAAACATTCAGTACTTC
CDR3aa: CASSINQNIQYF

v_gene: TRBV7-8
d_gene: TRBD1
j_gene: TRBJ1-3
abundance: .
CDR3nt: TGTGCCAGCAGCCCCTCGGACAGGGCCTCTGGAAACACCATATATTTT
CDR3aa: CASSPSDRASGNTIYF

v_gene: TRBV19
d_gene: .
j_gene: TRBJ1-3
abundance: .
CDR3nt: TGTGCCAGTAGTATAGGGGACACATCGGGCAACACCATATATTTT
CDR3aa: CASSIGDTSGNTIYF

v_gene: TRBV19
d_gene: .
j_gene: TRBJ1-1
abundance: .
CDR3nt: TGTGCCAGTACACAGCGCTACACTGAAGCTTTCTTT
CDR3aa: CASTQRYTEAFF

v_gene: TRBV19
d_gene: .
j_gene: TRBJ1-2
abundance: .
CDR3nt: TGTGCCAGTAGAGGAGGGGGTAGGTGGGGCTACACCTTC
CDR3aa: CASRGGGRWGYTF

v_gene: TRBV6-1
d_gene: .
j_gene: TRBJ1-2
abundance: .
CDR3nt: TGTGCCAGCAGTGAAAAGAATTCCGATGGCTACACCTTC
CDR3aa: CASSEKNSDGYTF

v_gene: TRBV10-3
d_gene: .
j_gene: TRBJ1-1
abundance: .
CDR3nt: TGTGCCATCAGTGAGAGGGGCGGTCTGAACACTGAAGCTTTCTTT
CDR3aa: CAISERGGLNTEAFF

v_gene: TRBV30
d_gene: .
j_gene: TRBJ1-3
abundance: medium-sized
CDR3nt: TGTGCCTGGAGTGTAGCGGTAGCGGGAACCATATATTTT
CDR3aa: CAWSVAVAGTIYF

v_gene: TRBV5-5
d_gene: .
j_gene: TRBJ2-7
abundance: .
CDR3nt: TGTGCCAGCAGCTTGGACCAGGTTTACTACGAGCAGTACTTC
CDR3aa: CASSLDQVYYEQYF

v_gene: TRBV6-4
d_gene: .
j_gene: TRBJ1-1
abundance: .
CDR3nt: TGTGCCAGCAGTGCATTTTGGGGCACTGAAGCTTTCTTT
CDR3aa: CASSAFWGTEAFF

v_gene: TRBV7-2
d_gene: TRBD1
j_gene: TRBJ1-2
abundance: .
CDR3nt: TGTGCCAGCAGCTTAGCGCCAGGGACAGCTAACTATGGCTACACCTTC
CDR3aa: CASSLAPGTANYGYTF

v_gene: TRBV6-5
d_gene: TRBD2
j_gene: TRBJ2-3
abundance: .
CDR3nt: TGTGCCAGCAGTTGGACTAGCGGGGGAAGGGATACGCAGTATTTT
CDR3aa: CASSWTSGGRDTQYF

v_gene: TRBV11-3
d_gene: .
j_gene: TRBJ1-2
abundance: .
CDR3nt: TGTGCCAGCAGCTGGGACAATAACTATGGCTACACCTTC
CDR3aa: CASSWDNNYGYTF

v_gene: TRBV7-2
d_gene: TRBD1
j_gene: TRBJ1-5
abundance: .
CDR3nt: TGTGCCAGCAGCCCCAACAGGGGAGGCAATCAGCCCCAGCATTTT
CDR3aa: CASSPNRGGNQPQHF

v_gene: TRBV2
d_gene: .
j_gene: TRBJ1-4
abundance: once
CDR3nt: TGTGCCAGCAGTGACTATACAGGGAGGATCGGTTTTTTT
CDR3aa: CASSDYTGRIGFF

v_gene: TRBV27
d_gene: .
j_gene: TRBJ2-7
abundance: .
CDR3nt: TGTGCCAGCAAAGCAGGGGGGCCTGCCTCATACGAGCAGTACTTC
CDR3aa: CASKAGGPASYEQYF

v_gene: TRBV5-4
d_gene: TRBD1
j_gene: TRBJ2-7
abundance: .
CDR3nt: TGTGCCAGCAGCTTTGGGACAGGAAATGGCGAGCAGTACTTC
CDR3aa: CASSFGTGNGEQYF

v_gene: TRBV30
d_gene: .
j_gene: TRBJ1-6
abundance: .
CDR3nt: TGTGCCTGGAGTGTAAGGGCGGGCCCTAATTCACCCCTCCACTTT
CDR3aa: CAWSVRAGPNSPLHF

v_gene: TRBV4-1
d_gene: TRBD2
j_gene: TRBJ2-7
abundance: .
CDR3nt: TGCGCCAGCAGCCGCGGACTAGCGGGCTACTCCTACGAGCAGTACTTC
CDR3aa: CASSRGLAGYSYEQYF

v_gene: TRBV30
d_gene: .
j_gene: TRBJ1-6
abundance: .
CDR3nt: TGTGCCTGGACCCTCTGGGCCGAAAATTCACCCCTCCACTTT
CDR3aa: CAWTLWAENSPLHF

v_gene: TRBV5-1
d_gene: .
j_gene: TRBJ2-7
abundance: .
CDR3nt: TGCGCCAGCAGCTTAGATACCTACGAGCAGTACTTC
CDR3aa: CASSLDTYEQYF

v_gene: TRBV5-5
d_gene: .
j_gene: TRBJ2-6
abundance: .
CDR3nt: TGTGCCAGCAGTAGGAGTTCGGGTGGGGCCAACGTCCTGACTTTC
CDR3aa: CASSRSSGGANVLTF

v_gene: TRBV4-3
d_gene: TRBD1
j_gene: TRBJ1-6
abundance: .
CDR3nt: TGCGCCAGCTCCGGGACAGCCACTTCACCCCTCCACTTT
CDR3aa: CASSGTATSPLHF

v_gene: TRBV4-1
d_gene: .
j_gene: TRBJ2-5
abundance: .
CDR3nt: TGCGCCAGCAGCCAAGATGGTTCCCTGAGGTCGGAGACCCAGTACTTC
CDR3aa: CASSQDGSLRSETQYF

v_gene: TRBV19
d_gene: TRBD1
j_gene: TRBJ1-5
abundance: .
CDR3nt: TGTGCCAGTAGCCATCGGGGACAGCGGAGGGAGCCCCAGCATTTT
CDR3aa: CASSHRGQRREPQHF

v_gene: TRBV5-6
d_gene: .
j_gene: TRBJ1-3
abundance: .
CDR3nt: TGTGCCAGCACCATGTGGTTCAGGCCCCCTCTCTCTGGAAACACCATATATTTT
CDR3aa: CASTMWFRPPLSGNTIYF

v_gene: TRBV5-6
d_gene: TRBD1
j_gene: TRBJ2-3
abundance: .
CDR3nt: TGTGCCAGCAGCTTCAGGACAGGGGGCACAGATACGCAGTATTTT
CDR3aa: CASSFRTGGTDTQYF

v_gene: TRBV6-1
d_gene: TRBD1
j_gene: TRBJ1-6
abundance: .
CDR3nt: TGTGCCAGCAGTGAATCTGGGACAGGGGTCTCACCCCTCCACTTT
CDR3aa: CASSESGTGVSPLHF

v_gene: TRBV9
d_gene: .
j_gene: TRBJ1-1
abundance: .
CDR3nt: TGTGCCAGCAGCGAGGGAGGGGGCACTGAAGCTTTCTTT
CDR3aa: CASSEGGGTEAFF

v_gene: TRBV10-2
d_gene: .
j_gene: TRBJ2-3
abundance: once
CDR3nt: TGCGCCACCGCCCCAGCACGAGATACGCAGTATTTT
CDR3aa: CATAPARDTQYF

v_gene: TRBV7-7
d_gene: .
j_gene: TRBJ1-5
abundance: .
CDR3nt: TGTGCTAGCGGTGAGCGCCTTCAGCCCCAGCATTTT
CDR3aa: CASGERLQPQHF

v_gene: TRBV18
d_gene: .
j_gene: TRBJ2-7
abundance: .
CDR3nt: TGTGCCAGCTCACCGCTGGAACTATCCGCCTACGAGCAGTACTTC
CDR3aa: CASSPLELSAYEQYF

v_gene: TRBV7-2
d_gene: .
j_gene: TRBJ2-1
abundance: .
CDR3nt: TGTGCCAGCAGCTTAGAAGGGCCAATCCCCTACAATGAGCAGTTCTTC
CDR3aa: CASSLEGPIPYNEQFF

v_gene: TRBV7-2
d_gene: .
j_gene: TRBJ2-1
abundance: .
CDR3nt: TGTGCCAGCAGCTTAATCAATGAGCAGTTCTTC
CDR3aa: CASSLINEQFF

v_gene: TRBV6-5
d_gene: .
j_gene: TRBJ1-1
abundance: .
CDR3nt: TGTGCCAGCAGACTACGCTTGAACACTGAAGCTTTCTTT
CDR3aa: CASRLRLNTEAFF

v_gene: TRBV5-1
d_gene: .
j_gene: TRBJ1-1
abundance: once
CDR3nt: TGCGCCAGCAGCTTGGAAGGGAGGAACACTGAAGCTTTCTTT
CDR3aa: CASSLEGRNTEAFF

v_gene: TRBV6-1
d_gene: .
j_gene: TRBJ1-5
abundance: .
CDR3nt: TGTGCCAGCAGTGAAGCGCGGACAGGCAATCAGCCCCAGCATTTT
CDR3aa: CASSEARTGNQPQHF

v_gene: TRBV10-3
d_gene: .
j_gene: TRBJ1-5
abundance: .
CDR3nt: TGTGCCATCAGTGTCCGGGCAGCGGGGGAAGGTCCCCAGCATTTT
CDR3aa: CAISVRAAGEGPQHF

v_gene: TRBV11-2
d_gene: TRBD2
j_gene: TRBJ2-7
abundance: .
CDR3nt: TGTGCCAGCAGCTTATGGGGAGCGGGAGCGGGCGAGCAGTACTTC
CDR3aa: CASSLWGAGAGEQYF

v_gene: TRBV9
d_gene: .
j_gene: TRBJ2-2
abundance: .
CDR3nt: TGTGCCAGCAGCGTAGAAGCGAACACCGGGGAGCTGTTTTTT
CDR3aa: CASSVEANTGELFF

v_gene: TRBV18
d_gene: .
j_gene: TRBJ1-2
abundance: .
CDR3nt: TGTGCCAGCTCACCATTAATGGGGGGCTTGAACGGCGAGGGCTACACCTTC
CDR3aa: CASSPLMGGLNGEGYTF

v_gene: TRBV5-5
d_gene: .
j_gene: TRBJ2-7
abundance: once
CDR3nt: TGTGCCAGCAGCCCGGGGCCCCAGGAGTACTTC
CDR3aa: CASSPGPQEYF

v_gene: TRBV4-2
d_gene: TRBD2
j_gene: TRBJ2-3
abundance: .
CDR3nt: TGTGCCAGCAGCCAAGGGATTCTAGCGGGGGGAGATACGCAGTATTTT
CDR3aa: CASSQGILAGGDTQYF

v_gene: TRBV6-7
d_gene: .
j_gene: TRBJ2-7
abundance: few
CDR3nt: TGTGCCAGCAGTTACCAGGGCAGGGGGTATCGCGGGAAAAGCTCCTACGAGCAGTACTTC
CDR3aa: CASSYQGRGYRGKSSYEQYF

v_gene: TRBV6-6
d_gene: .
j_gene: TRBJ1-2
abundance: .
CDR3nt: TGTGCCAGCAGTCTTGCCTCGGGTGCGGTGGATGGCTACACCTTC
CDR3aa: CASSLASGAVDGYTF

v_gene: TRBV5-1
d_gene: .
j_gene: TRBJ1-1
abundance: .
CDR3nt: TGCGCCAGCAGCTCCCGACTGGTTCAATTCTTT
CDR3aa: CASSSRLVQFF